One sample yielded the 5 T cell receptor beta chains listed below, sequenced in a study of cytomegalovirus exposure and HLA in healthy donors. PCR employed 60 Vbeta and 13 Jbeta primers. Here immunoSEQ multiplex PCR was the method, and the copy in TCRdb shows in-frame clones only, minus some. The sample carries some 160,000 clones, around three quarters recorded once. The sequencing sample was made of PBMCs. The receptors were gathered from a woman aged 40 to 50 in good health and CMV-seronegative.

In the case of this clone: At one boundary the junction diverges from the germline segment, which might be a read error. The chain recombines TRBV7-9 with TRBJ1-2; 9 bases line up with TRBD1. The CDR3 is 16 amino acids. CDR1 SEHNR and CDR2 FQNEAQ come from the germline V gene (reference sequence). The CDR3 region has the DNA TGTTCCAGCAGCTTAGATGGACCAAGGGACAGGGATGGCTACACCTTC. It is translated as CSSSLDGPRDRDGYTF.

This chain uses TRBV7-8 with TRBJ1-1; D is possibly TRBD1 (6 bases). The CDR3 is 15 amino acids. Trimming took 3 bases from V and 4 from J, leaving 15 bases between them. Per germline, CDR1 SGHVS and CDR2 FQNEAQ. The CDR3 region has the DNA TGTGCCAGCAGCTTTTACGGAGGGGGGGCCACTGAAGCTTTCTTT. It specifies CASSFYGGGATEAFF.

The chain employs TRBV6-6 and TRBJ1-5; 8 bases map to TRBD1. Germline V gene data show CDR1 as MNHNY and CDR2 as SVGAGI (reference sequence). The CDR3 has 16 residues. V dropped 6 bases and J dropped 3; count of bases not matched to a gene: 10. CDR3 sequence (DNA): TGTGCCAGCAGGCTTGCCGGGACAGGCCACAATCAGCCCCAGCATTTT. Protein sequence: CASRLAGTGHNQPQHF.

This sequence joins TRBV2 and TRBJ2-3; 8 positions match TRBD2. Germline lookup yields CDR1 SNHLY and CDR2 FYNNEI. The V and J ends lost 2 bases and 1 base, in that order; junction bases with no gene match: 5. CDR3 length equals 16 residues. CDR3 amino acids: CASSEYGAGGTDTQYF. In DNA form, the CDR3 reads TGTGCCAGCAGTGAATACGGAGCGGGGGGCACAGATACGCAGTATTTT.

The J gene is TRBJ1-4, the V gene TRBV19; no definite D call. The V end was cut by 5 bases, the J end by 10 bases, with 11 bases between. The CDR3 runs 12 residues. Germline V gene lookup returns CDR1 LNHDA and CDR2 SQIVND (reference sequence). In DNA form, the CDR3 reads TGTGCCAGTAGTGCCCGTACGGGAAAACTGTTTTTT. It encodes CASSARTGKLFF.